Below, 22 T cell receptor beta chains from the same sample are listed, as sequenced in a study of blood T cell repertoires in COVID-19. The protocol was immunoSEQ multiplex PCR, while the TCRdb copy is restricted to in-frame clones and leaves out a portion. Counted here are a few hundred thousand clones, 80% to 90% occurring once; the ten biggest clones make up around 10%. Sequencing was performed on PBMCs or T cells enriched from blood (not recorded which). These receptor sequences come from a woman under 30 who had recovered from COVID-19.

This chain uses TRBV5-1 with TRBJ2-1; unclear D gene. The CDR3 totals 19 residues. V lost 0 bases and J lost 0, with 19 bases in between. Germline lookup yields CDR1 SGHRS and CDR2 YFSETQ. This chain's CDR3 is CASSLDGYTRGSSYNEQFF. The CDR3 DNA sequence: TGCGCCAGCAGCTTGGATGGATATACACGCGGAAGCTCCTACAATGAGCAGTTCTTC. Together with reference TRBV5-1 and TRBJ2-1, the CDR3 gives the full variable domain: KAGVTQTPRYLIKTRGQQVTLSCSPISGHRSVSWYQQTPGQGLQFLFEYFSETQRNKGNFPGRFSGRQFSNSRSEMNVSTLELGDSALYLCASSLDGYTRGSSYNEQFFGPGTRLTVL.

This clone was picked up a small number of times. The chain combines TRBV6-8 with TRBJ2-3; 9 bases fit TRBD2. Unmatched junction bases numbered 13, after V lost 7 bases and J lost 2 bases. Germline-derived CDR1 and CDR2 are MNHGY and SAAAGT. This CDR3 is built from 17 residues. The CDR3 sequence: CASKSTSGLGPTDTQYF. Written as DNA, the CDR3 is TGTGCCAGCAAAAGTACTAGCGGGTTGGGGCCCACAGATACGCAGTATTTT.

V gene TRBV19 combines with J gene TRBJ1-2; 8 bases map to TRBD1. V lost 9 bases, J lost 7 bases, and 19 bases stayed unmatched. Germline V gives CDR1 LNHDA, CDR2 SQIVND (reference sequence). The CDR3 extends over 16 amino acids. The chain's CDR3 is CASTGTGRGMGLGYTF. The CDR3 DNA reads TGTGCCAGCACGGGGACAGGCAGAGGTATGGGACTTGGCTACACCTTC.

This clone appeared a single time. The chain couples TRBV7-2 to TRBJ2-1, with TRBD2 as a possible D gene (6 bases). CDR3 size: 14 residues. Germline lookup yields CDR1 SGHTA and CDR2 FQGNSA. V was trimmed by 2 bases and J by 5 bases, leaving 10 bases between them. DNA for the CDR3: TGTGCCAGCAGCTTACCCGGGGGAAACAATGAGCAGTTCTTC. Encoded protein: CASSLPGGNNEQFF.

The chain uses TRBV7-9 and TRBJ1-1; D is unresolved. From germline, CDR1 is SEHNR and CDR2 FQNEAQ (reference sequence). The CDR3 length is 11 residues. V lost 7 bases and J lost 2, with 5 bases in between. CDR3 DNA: TGTGCCAGCACCCGTAACACTGAAGCTTTCTTT. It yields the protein CASTRNTEAFF.

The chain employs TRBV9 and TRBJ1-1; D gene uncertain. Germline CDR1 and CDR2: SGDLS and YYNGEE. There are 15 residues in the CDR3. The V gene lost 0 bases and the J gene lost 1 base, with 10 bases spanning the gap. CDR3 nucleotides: TGTGCCAGCAGCGTAGGACTGGGTTCGAACACTGAAGCTTTCTTT. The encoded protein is CASSVGLGSNTEAFF.

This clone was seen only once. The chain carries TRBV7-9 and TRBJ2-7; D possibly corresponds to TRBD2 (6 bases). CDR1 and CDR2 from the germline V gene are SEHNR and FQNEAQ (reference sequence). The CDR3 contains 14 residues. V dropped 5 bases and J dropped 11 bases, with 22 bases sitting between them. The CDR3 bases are TGTGCCAGCAGCCAGGGACCCTCCCTAGCGTCGGAGTACTTC. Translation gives CASSQGPSLASEYF.

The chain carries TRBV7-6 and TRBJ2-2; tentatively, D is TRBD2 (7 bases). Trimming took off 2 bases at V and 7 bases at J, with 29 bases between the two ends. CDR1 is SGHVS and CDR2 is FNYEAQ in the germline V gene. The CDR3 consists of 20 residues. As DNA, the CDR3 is TGTGCCAGCAGCTTACCACCGCAGGGGAGGCGGGAGATCTCTGGCGGGGAGCTGTTTTTT. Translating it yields CASSLPPQGRREISGGELFF.

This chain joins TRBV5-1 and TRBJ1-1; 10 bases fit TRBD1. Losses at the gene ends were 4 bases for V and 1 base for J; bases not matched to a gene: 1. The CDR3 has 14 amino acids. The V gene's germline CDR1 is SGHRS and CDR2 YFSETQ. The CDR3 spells CASSGTGENTEAFF. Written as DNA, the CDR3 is TGCGCCAGCAGCGGGACAGGGGAGAACACTGAAGCTTTCTTT.

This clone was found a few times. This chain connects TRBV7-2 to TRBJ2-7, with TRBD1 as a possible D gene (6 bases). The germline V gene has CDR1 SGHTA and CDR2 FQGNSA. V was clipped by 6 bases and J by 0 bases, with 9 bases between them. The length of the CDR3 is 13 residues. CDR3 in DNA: TGTGCCAGCAGGAGGGACACCTCCTACGAGCAGTACTTC. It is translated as CASRRDTSYEQYF.

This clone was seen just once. The CDR3: CASSDNQRGEHEQYF. The CDR3, as DNA: TGTGCCAGCAGTGATAATCAGCGGGGGGAACACGAGCAGTACTTC. The chain combines TRBV2 with TRBJ2-7, with TRBD2 matching 9 bases. After removal of 3 bases from V and 5 bases from J, the junction contained 8 bases not matched to a gene. The germline V gene encodes CDR1 SNHLY and CDR2 FYNNEI. The CDR3 length is 15 residues.

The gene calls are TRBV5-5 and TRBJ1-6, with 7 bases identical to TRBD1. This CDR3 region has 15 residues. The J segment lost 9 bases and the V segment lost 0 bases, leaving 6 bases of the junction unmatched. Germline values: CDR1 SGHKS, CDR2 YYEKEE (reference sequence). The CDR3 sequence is CASSLAGQGGSPLHF. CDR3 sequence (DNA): TGTGCCAGCAGCTTGGCCGGCCAGGGGGGTTCACCCCTCCACTTT. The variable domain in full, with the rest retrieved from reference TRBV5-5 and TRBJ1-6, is DAGVTQSPTHLIKTRGQQVTLRCSPISGHKSVSWYQQVLGQGPQFIFQYYEKEERGRGNFPDRFSARQFPNYSSELNVNALLLGDSALYLCASSLAGQGGSPLHFGNGTRLTVT.

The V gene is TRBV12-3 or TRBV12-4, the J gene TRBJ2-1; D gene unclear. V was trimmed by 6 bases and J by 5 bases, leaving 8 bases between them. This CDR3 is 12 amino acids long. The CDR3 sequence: CASRTWDNEQFF. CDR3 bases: TGTGCCAGCAGGACATGGGACAATGAGCAGTTCTTC.

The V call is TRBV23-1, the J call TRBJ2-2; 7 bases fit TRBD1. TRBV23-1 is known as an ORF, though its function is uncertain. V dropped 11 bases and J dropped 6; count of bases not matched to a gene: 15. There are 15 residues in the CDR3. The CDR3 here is CADTKPGQSAGELFF. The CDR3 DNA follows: TGCGCCGATACGAAACCGGGACAGTCGGCCGGGGAGCTGTTTTTT.

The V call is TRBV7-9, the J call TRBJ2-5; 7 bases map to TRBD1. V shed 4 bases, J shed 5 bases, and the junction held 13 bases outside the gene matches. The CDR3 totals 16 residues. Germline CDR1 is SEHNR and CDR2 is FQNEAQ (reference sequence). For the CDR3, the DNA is TGTGCCAGCAGCTACACCCGATCGGACAGGCGGGAGACCCAGTACTTC. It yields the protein CASSYTRSDRRETQYF.

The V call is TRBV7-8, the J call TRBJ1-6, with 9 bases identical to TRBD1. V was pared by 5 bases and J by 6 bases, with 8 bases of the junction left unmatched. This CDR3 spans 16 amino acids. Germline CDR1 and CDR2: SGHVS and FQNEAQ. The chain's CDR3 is CASSGQGHHANSPLHF. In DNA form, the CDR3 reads TGTGCCAGCAGCGGACAGGGGCATCATGCTAATTCACCCCTCCACTTT.

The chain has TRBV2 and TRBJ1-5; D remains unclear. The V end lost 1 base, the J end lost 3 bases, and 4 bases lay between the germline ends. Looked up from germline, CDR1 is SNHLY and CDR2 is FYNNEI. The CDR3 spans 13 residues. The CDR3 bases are TGTGCCAGCAGTGAAGATCACAATCAGCCCCAGCATTTT. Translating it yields CASSEDHNQPQHF.

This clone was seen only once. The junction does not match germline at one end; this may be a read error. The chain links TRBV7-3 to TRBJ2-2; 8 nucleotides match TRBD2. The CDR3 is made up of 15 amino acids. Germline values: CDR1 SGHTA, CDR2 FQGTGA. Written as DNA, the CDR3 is TGTGCCAGCAGCTTAACTAGCGGGAACGCCGGGGAGCTGTTTTTT. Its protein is CASSLTSGNAGELFF.

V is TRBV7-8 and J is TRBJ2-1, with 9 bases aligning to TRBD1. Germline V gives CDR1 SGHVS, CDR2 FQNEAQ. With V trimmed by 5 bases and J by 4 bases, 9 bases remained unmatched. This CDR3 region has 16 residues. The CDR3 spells CASSPVRGQGYNEQFF. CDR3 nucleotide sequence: TGTGCCAGCAGCCCAGTTCGTGGACAGGGGTACAATGAGCAGTTCTTC.

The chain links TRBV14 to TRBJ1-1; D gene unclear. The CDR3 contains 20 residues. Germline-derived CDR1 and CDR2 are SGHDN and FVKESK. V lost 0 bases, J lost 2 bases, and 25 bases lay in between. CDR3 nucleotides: TGTGCCAGCAGCCAAGAAACAGAGGTTTATTGGACTCGGGTCAACACTGAAGCTTTCTTT. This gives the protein CASSQETEVYWTRVNTEAFF.

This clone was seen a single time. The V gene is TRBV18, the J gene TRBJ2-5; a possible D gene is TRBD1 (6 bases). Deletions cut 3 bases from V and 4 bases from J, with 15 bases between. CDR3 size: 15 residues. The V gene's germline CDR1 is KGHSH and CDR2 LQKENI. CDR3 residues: CASSPVQGSRETQYF. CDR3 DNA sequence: TGTGCCAGCTCACCGGTACAGGGCAGTAGAGAGACCCAGTACTTC.

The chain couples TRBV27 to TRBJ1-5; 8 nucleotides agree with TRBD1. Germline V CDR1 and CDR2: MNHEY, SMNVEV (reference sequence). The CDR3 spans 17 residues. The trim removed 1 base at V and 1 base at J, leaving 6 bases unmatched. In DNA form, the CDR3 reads TGTGCCAGCAGTTTATTGACAGGGGCCGGGAGCAATCAGCCCCAGCATTTT. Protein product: CASSLLTGAGSNQPQHF.